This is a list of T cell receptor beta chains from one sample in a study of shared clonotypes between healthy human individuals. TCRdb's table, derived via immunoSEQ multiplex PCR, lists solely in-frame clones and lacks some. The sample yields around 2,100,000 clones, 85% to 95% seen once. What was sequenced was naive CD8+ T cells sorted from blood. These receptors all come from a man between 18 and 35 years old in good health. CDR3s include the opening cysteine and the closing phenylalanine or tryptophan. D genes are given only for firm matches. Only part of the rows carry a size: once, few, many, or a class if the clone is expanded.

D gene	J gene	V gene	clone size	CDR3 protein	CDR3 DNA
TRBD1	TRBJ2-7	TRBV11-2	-	CASRQKDRASNF	TGTGCCAGCAGACAAAAGGACAGGGCATCCAACTTC
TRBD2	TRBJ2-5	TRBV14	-	CASSQVPIAGRETQYF	TGTGCCAGCAGCCAAGTGCCTATAGCGGGGAGAGAGACCCAGTACTTC
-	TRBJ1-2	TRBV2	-	CASSEPGDTF	TGTGCCAGCAGTGAACCCGGGGACACCTTC
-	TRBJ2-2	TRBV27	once	CASSPSNTGELFF	TGTGCCAGCAGTCCTTCGAACACCGGGGAGCTGTTTTTT
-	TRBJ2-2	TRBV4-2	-	CASSTTGELFF	TGTGCCAGCAGCACAACCGGGGAGCTGTTTTTT
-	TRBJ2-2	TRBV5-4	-	CASSLGVSRRGELFF	TGTGCCAGCAGCTTGGGAGTCTCCCGGAGAGGGGAGCTGTTTTTT
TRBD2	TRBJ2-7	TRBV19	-	CASSRSGADEQYF	TGTGCCAGTAGTCGCAGCGGGGCAGACGAGCAGTACTTC
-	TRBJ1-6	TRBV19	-	CASSIGSSYNSPLHF	TGTGCCAGTAGTATCGGAAGCTCCTATAATTCACCCCTCCACTTT
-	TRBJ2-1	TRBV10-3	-	CAISESRSSGIEQFF	TGTGCCATCAGTGAGTCGAGGTCTTCGGGGATTGAGCAGTTCTTC
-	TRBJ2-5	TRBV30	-	CAWAPGALGHQETQYF	TGTGCCTGGGCCCCTGGGGCGCTGGGACACCAAGAGACCCAGTACTTC
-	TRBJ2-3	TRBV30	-	CAWTADTQYF	TGTGCCTGGACAGCAGATACGCAGTATTTT
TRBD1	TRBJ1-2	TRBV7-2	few	CASSLVFDRGLNYGYTF	TGTGCCAGCAGCTTAGTGTTCGACAGGGGTCTTAACTATGGCTACACCTTC
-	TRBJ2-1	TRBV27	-	CASSLISGAAYNEQFF	TGTGCCAGCAGTTTAATCTCGGGAGCAGCCTACAATGAGCAGTTCTTC
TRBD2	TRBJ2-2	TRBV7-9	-	CASSLSASGTNTGELFF	TGTGCCAGCAGCCTCTCGGCTAGCGGGACGAACACCGGGGAGCTGTTTTTT
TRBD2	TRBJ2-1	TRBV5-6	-	CASSLMTLAGENSYNEQFF	TGTGCCAGCAGCTTGATGACGCTAGCGGGAGAAAACTCCTACAATGAGCAGTTCTTC
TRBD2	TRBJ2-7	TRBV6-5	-	CASSSRASGSYEQYF	TGTGCCAGCAGTTCCCGGGCTAGCGGGAGCTACGAGCAGTACTTC
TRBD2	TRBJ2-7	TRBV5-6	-	CASSPTSGRVYEQYF	TGTGCCAGCAGTCCCACTAGCGGGAGGGTCTACGAGCAGTACTTC
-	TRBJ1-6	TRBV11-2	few	CASSLDGSLGGRGSPLHF	TGTGCCAGCAGCTTAGATGGGTCCCTCGGGGGGAGGGGCTCACCCCTCCACTTT
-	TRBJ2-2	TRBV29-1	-	CSVGGSNTGELFF	TGCAGCGTTGGGGGGTCAAACACCGGGGAGCTGTTTTTT
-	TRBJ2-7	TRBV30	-	CAWSVGEQYF	TGTGCCTGGAGTGTGGGCGAGCAGTACTTC
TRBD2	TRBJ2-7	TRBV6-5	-	CASSYGGGIGEQYF	TGTGCCAGCAGTTATGGCGGGGGAATAGGCGAGCAGTACTTC
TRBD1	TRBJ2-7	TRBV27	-	CASSPGTVLVREQYF	TGTGCCAGCAGTCCAGGGACAGTGCTCGTCCGCGAGCAGTACTTC
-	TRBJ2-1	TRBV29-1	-	CSVEEGASEQFF	TGCAGCGTTGAAGAGGGGGCTAGCGAGCAGTTCTTC
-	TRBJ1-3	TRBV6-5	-	CASSYSTETAGNTIYF	TGTGCCAGCAGTTACTCGACCGAAACGGCAGGAAACACCATATATTTT
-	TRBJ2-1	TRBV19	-	CASSMRESYNEQFF	TGTGCCAGTAGTATGAGGGAATCCTACAATGAGCAGTTCTTC
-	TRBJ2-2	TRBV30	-	CAWTAGAVTGELFF	TGTGCCTGGACGGCGGGGGCGGTCACCGGGGAGCTGTTTTTT